This T cell receptor beta chain was sequenced during a study of memory CD8 T cells in hepatitis C reinfection. Time point reported: peak reinfection, 3 to 8 weeks after reinfection detection. TCR sequencing was done directly ex vivo on sorted cells, without expansion in vitro. The CDR3 totals 14 residues. Germline-derived CDR1 and CDR2 are SGHDN and FVKESK. V gave up 2 bases and J gave up 2 bases, with 7 bases separating them. Measured with immunoSEQ multiplex PCR; TCRdb has only the in-frame clones, and not every one. This sample yields fewer than 50,000 clones, of which roughly 90% are seen a single time; 1% to 1.5% belongs to the top ten.

The TCR was taken from a man between 18 and 29 years old with hepatitis C virus infection. Sequencing used naive CD8+ T cells sorted from blood. This chain joins TRBV14 and TRBJ2-1, with a weak D call TRBD1 (5 bases). The CDR3 coding sequence is TGTGCCAGCAGCCAACAGGGAACCTACAATGAGCAGTTCTTC. This codes for CASSQQGTYNEQFF.